This is a list of T cell receptor beta chains from one sample in a study of beta chain features in type 1 diabetes. The data were produced by immunoSEQ multiplex PCR, yet TCRdb's version contains in-frame clones alone and is incomplete. The sample has 93,000 or so clones, 25% to 30% seen once. Sequenced input: central memory CD4+ T cells from blood. All receptors derive from a woman aged 18 to 35 with type 1 diabetes. The CDR3 runs from the conserved cysteine through the conserved F or W. A D gene is named only where the DNA matches it firmly. Clone size is shown for a subset of rows, as once, few, many or a class of expanded clone.

TRBV19	TRBJ2-3	.	.	CASSPSTDTQYF	TGTGCCAGTAGCCCGAGCACAGATACGCAGTATTTT
TRBV6-5	TRBJ2-7	.	.	CASSYSRPGDEQYF	TGTGCCAGCAGTTACTCACGGCCAGGGGACGAGCAGTACTTC
TRBV14	TRBJ1-2	few	.	CASSQDYSYGYTF	TGTGCCAGCAGCCAAGATTATAGCTATGGCTACACCTTC
TRBV30	TRBJ1-4	.	.	CAWSGGSRREKLFF	TGTGCCTGGAGCGGAGGATCCCGCAGAGAAAAACTGTTTTTT
TRBV30	TRBJ1-1	few	.	CAWSPPDRNTEAFF	TGTGCCTGGAGTCCGCCGGACAGGAACACTGAAGCTTTCTTT
TRBV9	TRBJ2-1	.	TRBD1	CASSSRTGSSYNEQFF	TGTGCCAGCAGTTCCAGGACAGGGAGCTCCTACAATGAGCAGTTCTTC
TRBV19	TRBJ1-1	few	.	CASSIGITAEAFF	TGTGCCAGTAGCATCGGGATTACGGCTGAAGCTTTCTTT
TRBV30	TRBJ1-5	few	.	CAWSVLTGSNQPQHF	TGTGCCTGGAGTGTACTTACAGGAAGCAATCAGCCCCAGCATTTT
TRBV6-1	TRBJ1-2	few	.	CASSEGTVNYGYTF	TGTGCCAGCAGTGAAGGGACAGTCAACTATGGCTACACCTTC
TRBV7-2	TRBJ2-1	.	TRBD2	CASSLGGLAGINEQFF	TGTGCCAGCAGCTTAGGGGGACTAGCGGGCATTAATGAGCAGTTCTTC
TRBV2	TRBJ2-1	.	.	CTSTRSGGHNEQFF	TGTACCAGCACCCGAAGTGGCGGGCACAATGAGCAGTTCTTC
TRBV7-3	TRBJ2-3	.	TRBD2	CASSLTSSSTDTQYF	TGTGCCAGCAGCTTGACTAGCAGCAGCACAGATACGCAGTATTTT
TRBV6-6	TRBJ1-2	.	.	CASSYEFGSNYGYTF	TGTGCCAGCAGTTACGAGTTTGGGAGCAACTATGGCTACACCTTC
TRBV19	TRBJ1-2	few	TRBD1	CASSTDRGWGYTF	TGTGCCAGTAGTACAGACAGGGGATGGGGCTACACCTTC
TRBV11-2	TRBJ1-3	few	.	CASSLAGNPSGNTIYF	TGTGCCAGCAGCTTAGCCGGGAACCCCTCTGGAAACACCATATATTTT
TRBV19	TRBJ2-3	.	.	CASSPSSTGTDTQYF	TGTGCCAGTAGTCCGAGTAGCACGGGCACAGATACGCAGTATTTT
TRBV28	TRBJ2-1	.	.	CASKRDNEQFF	TGTGCCAGCAAGCGAGACAATGAGCAGTTCTTC
TRBV5-1	TRBJ2-2	.	TRBD2	CASSPGTSGRSGELFF	TGCGCCAGCAGCCCAGGGACTAGCGGGAGGTCAGGGGAGCTGTTTTTT
TRBV5-4	TRBJ2-4	.	.	CASSLEGARNIQYF	TGTGCCAGCAGCTTGGAAGGGGCGCGGAACATTCAGTACTTC
TRBV4-1	TRBJ1-2	.	.	CASRGQLYGYTF	TGCGCCAGCCGAGGACAGCTCTATGGCTACACCTTC
TRBV14	TRBJ1-1	.	.	CASSPNLNTEAFF	TGTGCCAGCAGCCCCAATTTGAACACTGAAGCTTTCTTT
TRBV19	TRBJ1-5	.	TRBD1	CASGDRDSYSNQPQHF	TGTGCCAGTGGAGATAGGGACAGCTATAGCAATCAGCCCCAGCATTTT
TRBV14	TRBJ2-3	.	TRBD1	CASSPKQGAWVDTQYF	TGTGCCAGCAGCCCGAAACAGGGGGCGTGGGTAGATACGCAGTATTTT
TRBV4-3	TRBJ2-1	few	.	CASSIRLEPYNEQFF	TGCGCCAGCAGCATTCGGCTGGAGCCCTACAATGAGCAGTTCTTC
TRBV27	TRBJ1-1	.	.	CASSLWGGEAFF	TGTGCCAGCAGTTTATGGGGAGGGGAAGCTTTCTTT
TRBV2	TRBJ2-7	few	.	CASSPRGTGSYEQYF	TGTGCCAGCAGTCCAAGGGGGACGGGGAGCTACGAGCAGTACTTC
TRBV28	TRBJ1-2	.	TRBD1	CASSLTQGQLNYGYTF	TGTGCCAGCAGTCTAACACAGGGGCAGCTTAACTATGGCTACACCTTC
TRBV2	TRBJ2-1	.	TRBD2	CASRHEGLQYNEQFF	TGTGCCAGCAGACATGAGGGACTACAATACAATGAGCAGTTCTTC
TRBV19	TRBJ2-3	.	TRBD2	CASSMLPGLAKTDTQYF	TGTGCCAGTAGTATGTTGCCGGGACTAGCGAAAACAGATACGCAGTATTTT
TRBV5-1	TRBJ1-4	.	.	CASSLGSGDKLFF	TGCGCCAGCAGCTTGGGCTCGGGTGACAAACTGTTTTTT
TRBV18	TRBJ2-1	medium-sized	TRBD1	CASSPTGVPLEQFF	TGTGCCAGCTCACCGACAGGGGTCCCTTTGGAGCAGTTCTTC
TRBV18	TRBJ2-3	.	.	CASRGITDTQYF	TGTGCCAGCCGAGGCATCACAGATACGCAGTATTTT
TRBV19	TRBJ2-1	.	TRBD2	CASSLRGTSGRVEQFF	TGTGCCAGTAGTCTCCGGGGGACTAGCGGGAGAGTTGAGCAGTTCTTC
TRBV6-1	TRBJ2-7	few	.	CASRDTGPSEQYF	TGTGCCAGCAGAGACACAGGGCCCAGCGAGCAGTACTTC
TRBV19	TRBJ2-1	.	.	CASSIVGTSREQFF	TGTGCCAGTAGTATAGTTGGAACTAGCAGAGAGCAGTTCTTC